A selection of T cell receptor beta chains follows, all from one sample in a study of human T cells and chemical hapten exposure. TCRdb re-called the 5' RACE reads with MiXCR, one entry per CDR3 protein. The repertoire holds about 140,000 distinct CDR3 sequences, 4.1% seen once, with over 1.1% in the top ten. The receptors originated from a female donor in good health. Each CDR3 is given with its conserved first and last residue. Fields, in order: V gene, J gene, CDR3 length, CDR3 protein.

TRBV21-1,TRBJ1-2,21,CASSKEGRDRGRGGSNYGYTF
TRBV9,TRBJ2-2,15,CASSVGQSNTGELFF
TRBV19,TRBJ1-5,16,CASSIITGTGNQPQHF
TRBV25-1,TRBJ2-7,15,CASSEFKGFTYEQYF
TRBV10-3,TRBJ1-2,15,CAISESTGGTRGYTF
TRBV12-3/TRBV12-4,TRBJ1-2,15,CASSPSGYQGDGYTF
TRBV3-1,TRBJ2-1,15,CASSQAGHGGAEQFF
TRBV5-1,TRBJ2-7,16,CASSASPGPPSYEQYF
TRBV6-5,TRBJ1-6,19,CASSYSVPGPARINSPLHF
TRBV28,TRBJ2-1,15,CASSSLLAGVGEQFF
TRBV2,TRBJ1-2,15,CASSQDRGLSYGYTF
TRBV20-1,TRBJ2-3,16,CSARPTSGGTTDTQYF
TRBV7-2,TRBJ2-1,16,CASSLGTISSYNEQFF
TRBV9,TRBJ1-4,15,CASSPTGVAHEKLFF
TRBV20-1,TRBJ2-1,18,CSARETSGGAVSYNEQFF
TRBV3-1,TRBJ2-1,15,CASSQGGISYNEQFF
TRBV28,TRBJ1-2,15,CASSSPGQGNYGYTF
TRBV27,TRBJ1-1,14,CASSIYQGGTEAFF
TRBV7-7,TRBJ2-1,15,CASSLAAGGNNEQFF
TRBV5-1,TRBJ2-7,14,CACSLLSDGAGLYF
TRBV3-1,TRBJ2-3,17,CASSQDWVAGASDTQYF
TRBV12-3/TRBV12-4,TRBJ1-2,15,CASTTTGTGYDGYTF
TRBV28,TRBJ2-7,13,CASLAHPGGEQYF
TRBV7-3,TRBJ2-7,13,CASSLTALGEQYF
TRBV29-1,TRBJ1-1,15,CSVAGQGGKNTEAFF
TRBV7-9,TRBJ1-1,16,CASSLFRGAFDTEAFF
TRBV7-2,TRBJ1-2,14,CASIEGRGQNGYTF
TRBV29-1,TRBJ1-2,14,CSVYMAGQGPYYTF
TRBV6-8,TRBJ2-1,14,CAYRDKGPYNEQFF
TRBV18,TRBJ1-5,13,CASSPWSQQPQHF
TRBV29-1,TRBJ2-1,14,CSVVEGGRHNEQFF
TRBV2,TRBJ1-6,14,CASSFQGSNSPLHF
TRBV5-1,TRBJ2-5,14,CASSDGQPGETQYF
TRBV14,TRBJ1-2,17,CASSRRTDRGPNYGYNF
TRBV28,TRBJ1-1,18,CASSGQGRGPRVGTEAFF
TRBV5-1,TRBJ2-3,16,CASSLGQGPSTDTQYF
TRBV4-3,TRBJ1-1,18,CASSPTVNGGFMNTEAFF
TRBV7-9,TRBJ1-2,13,CASSTTDDYGYTF